This entry lists 10 T cell receptor beta chains sequenced from one sample in a study of neurological immune-mediated disorders. TCRdb re-called the 5' RACE reads with MiXCR, one entry per CDR3 protein. The repertoire holds about 36,000 distinct CDR3 sequences, approximately 10% seen once, with about 6.6% in the top ten. The sequencing input was PBMCs. The receptors stem from a young woman with HTLV-1-associated myelopathy (HAM/TSP).

This clonotype came up many times. The chain recombines TRBV20-1 with TRBJ2-7; 9 positions match TRBD2. The ends lost 6 bases at V and 7 bases at J; junction bases unmatched: 13. The CDR3 is 14 residues long. Germline V lookup: CDR1 DFQATT, CDR2 SNEGSKA (reference sequence). The CDR3 DNA is TGCAGTGCGGTTAGCGGGGGCCTAGTAGGGGAGCAGTACTTC. It codes for CSAVSGGLVGEQYF.

This clonotype was counted at least ten times. V is TRBV11-3 and J is TRBJ2-7; D call uncertain. The CDR3 has 13 residues. Germline CDR1 is SGHNT and CDR2 is YENEEA. V dropped 5 bases and J dropped 6 bases, with 14 bases sitting between them. CDR3 amino acids: CASSQRWLSEQYF. CDR3 nucleotide sequence: TGTGCCAGCAGCCAGAGGTGGCTTTCCGAGCAGTACTTC.

This clonotype was found many times. The chain joins TRBV19 to TRBJ2-3; the match to TRBD2 covers 9 bases. The length of the CDR3 is 15 residues. Germline CDR1 reads LNHDA; CDR2 reads SQIVND (reference sequence). Trimming at V came to 6 bases and at J to 2 bases, leaving 6 bases not matched to a gene. CDR3 bases: TGTGCCAGTAGCCCGAGCGGGGGGACCACAGATACGCAGTATTTT. Residues: CASSPSGGTTDTQYF.

This clonotype was counted many times. The chain couples TRBV6-1 to TRBJ2-2; D perhaps matches TRBD1 (6 bases). The V gene's germline CDR1 is MNHNS and CDR2 SASEGT. The length of the CDR3 is 14 residues. The V gene lost 6 bases and the J gene lost 4 bases, with 12 bases spanning the gap. The CDR3 here is CASREGVITGELFF. The CDR3 DNA is TGTGCCAGCAGAGAGGGGGTGATCACCGGGGAGCTGTTTTTT.

This clonotype came up many times. The chain couples TRBV20-1 to TRBJ1-4; 7 bases are shared with TRBD1. The junction had 5 bases not matched to a gene; V was cut back by 5 bases and J by 8 bases. Germline CDR1 reads DFQATT; CDR2 reads SNEGSKA (reference sequence). The CDR3 extends over 12 amino acids. CDR3 protein: CSAAQQGEKLFF. The CDR3 nucleotides read TGCAGTGCTGCACAACAGGGGGAAAAACTGTTTTTT.

There are many counts of this clonotype. The chain couples TRBV20-1 to TRBJ2-7; 7 bases map to TRBD1. This CDR3 contains 15 residues. With 1 base clipped from V and 4 bases from J, the junction kept 10 bases outside the gene matches. Germline CDR1 reads DFQATT; CDR2 reads SNEGSKA (reference sequence). The DNA for the CDR3 is TGCAGTGCTAGAGCGGAAGGGACAGAAAGATACGAGCAGTACTTC. Its translation is CSARAEGTERYEQYF.

The table lists this clonotype with many counts. This sequence joins TRBV7-2 and TRBJ1-4; a possible D gene is TRBD1 (5 bases). Germline loops: CDR1 SGHTA, CDR2 FQGNSA. The CDR3 is made up of 15 amino acids. Trimming stripped 0 bases from V and 5 bases from J, with 10 bases between. The CDR3 coding sequence is TGTGCCAGCAGCTTAGCCGGGGGTCTAAATGAAAAACTGTTTTTT. This encodes CASSLAGGLNEKLFF. The full variable domain, completed using reference TRBV7-2 and TRBJ1-4, is GAGVSQSPSNKVTEKGKDVELRCDPISGHTALYWYRQSLGQGLEFLIYFQGNSAPDKSGLPSDRFSAERTGGSVSTLTIQRTQQEDSAVYLCASSLAGGLNEKLFFGSGTQLSVL.

This clonotype was recorded many times. The chain carries TRBV20-1 and TRBJ1-2; TRBD1 is a possible D gene (5 bases). Deletions cut 6 bases from V and 7 bases from J, with 15 bases between. This CDR3 has 12 amino acids. Looked up from germline, CDR1 is DFQATT and CDR2 is SNEGSKA (reference sequence). DNA of the CDR3: TGCAGTGCGGAGCCAGGGTTTACTGGCTACACCTTC. It specifies CSAEPGFTGYTF.

The chain couples TRBV11-2 to TRBJ2-6, with 9 bases identical to TRBD1. The CDR3 covers 17 residues. V shed 3 bases, J shed 4 bases, and the junction held 7 bases outside the gene matches. The V gene's germline CDR1 is SGHAT and CDR2 FQNNGV. The CDR3: CASSFMDRGKGANVLTF. DNA for the CDR3: TGTGCCAGCAGCTTTATGGACAGGGGAAAAGGGGCCAACGTCCTGACTTTC.

In its sample, this clonotype was seen many times. The chain joins TRBV20-1 to TRBJ1-6, with TRBD1 matching 7 bases. V gave up 3 bases and J gave up 7 bases; unmatched junction bases: 9. CDR3 length equals 15 residues. The germline CDR1 and CDR2 sequences are DFQATT and SNEGSKA (reference sequence). The CDR3 reads CSARTGGQKNSPLHF. The CDR3 DNA reads TGCAGTGCTAGGACGGGGGGACAGAAGAATTCACCCCTCCACTTT.